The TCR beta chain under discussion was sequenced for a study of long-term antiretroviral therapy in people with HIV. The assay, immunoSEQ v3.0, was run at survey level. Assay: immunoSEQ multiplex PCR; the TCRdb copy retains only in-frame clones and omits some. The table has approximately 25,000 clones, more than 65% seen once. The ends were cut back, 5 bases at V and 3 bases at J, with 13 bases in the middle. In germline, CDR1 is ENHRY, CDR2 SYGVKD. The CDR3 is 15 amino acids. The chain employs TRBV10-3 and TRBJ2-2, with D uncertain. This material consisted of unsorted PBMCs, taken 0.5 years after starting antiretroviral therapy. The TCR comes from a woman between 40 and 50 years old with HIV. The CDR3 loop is CAISPDPVDTGELFF. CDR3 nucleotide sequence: TGTGCCATCAGTCCCGACCCGGTTGACACCGGGGAGCTGTTTTTT.